The 3 T cell receptor beta chains in this list originate from one sample, sequenced in a study of cytomegalovirus exposure and HLA in healthy donors (dated by TCRdb to 2016 to 2017). Receptors were amplified or captured by the immunoSEQ multiplex PCR assay. TCRdb retrieved this table from immuneACCESS and kept in-frame rearrangements only. Not all clones are present; in checked studies, unresolved V genes account for under half, and no reason is known for the remainder. The sample includes over 150,000 clones, with approximately 86% observed a single time. Approximately 20% of the sample is in the top ten clones. Material: PBMCs. The source is a man between 18 and 35 years old in good health and CMV-seropositive.

The rearrangement joins TRBV2 to TRBJ2-5; the match to TRBD1 covers 7 bases. CDR1 SNHLY and CDR2 FYNNEI come from the germline V gene. V lost 5 bases and J lost 5; bases outside the gene matches: 8. This CDR3 is 14 amino acids long. CDR3 loop: CASSSDRFRETQYF. CDR3 in DNA: TGTGCCAGCAGTTCGGACAGGTTTAGGGAGACCCAGTACTTC.

This clone was recorded a few times. The chain has TRBV2 and TRBJ1-1, with D hard to call. V dropped 10 bases and J dropped 0 bases, with 15 bases sitting between them. The V gene's germline CDR1 is SNHLY and CDR2 FYNNEI. CDR3 length equals 14 residues. The CDR3 coding sequence is TGTGCCACCAAACTCGACATCTTGAACACTGAAGCTTTCTTT. It codes for CATKLDILNTEAFF.

This clone was observed a handful of times. This chain connects TRBV6-4 to TRBJ2-1; 15 nucleotides line up with TRBD2. V lost 3 bases, J lost 9 bases, and 0 bases stayed unmatched. The germline V gene encodes CDR1 MRHNA and CDR2 SNTAGT. This CDR3 contains 14 residues. The CDR3 protein is CASSEGLAGGEQFF. In nucleotides, the CDR3 is TGTGCCAGCAGTGAGGGACTAGCGGGGGGTGAGCAGTTCTTC.